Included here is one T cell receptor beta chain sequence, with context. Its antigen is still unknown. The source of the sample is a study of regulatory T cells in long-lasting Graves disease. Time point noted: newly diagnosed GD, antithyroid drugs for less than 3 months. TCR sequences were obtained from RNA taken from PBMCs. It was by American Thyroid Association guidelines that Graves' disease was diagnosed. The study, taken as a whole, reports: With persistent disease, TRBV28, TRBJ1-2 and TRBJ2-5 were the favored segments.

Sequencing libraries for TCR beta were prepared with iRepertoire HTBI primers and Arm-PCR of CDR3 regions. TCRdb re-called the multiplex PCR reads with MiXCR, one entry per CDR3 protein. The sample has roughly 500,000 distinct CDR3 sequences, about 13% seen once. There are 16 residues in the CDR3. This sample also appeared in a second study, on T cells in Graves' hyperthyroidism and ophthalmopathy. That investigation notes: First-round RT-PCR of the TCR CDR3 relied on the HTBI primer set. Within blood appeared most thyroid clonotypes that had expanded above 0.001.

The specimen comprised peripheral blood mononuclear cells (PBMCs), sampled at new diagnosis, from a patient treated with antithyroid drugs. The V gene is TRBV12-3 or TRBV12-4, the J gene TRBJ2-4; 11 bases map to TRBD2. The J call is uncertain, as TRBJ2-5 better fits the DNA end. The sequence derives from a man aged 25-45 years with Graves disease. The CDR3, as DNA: TGTGCCAGCGGTAAAACTAGCGGGAGCGTGGGGGAGACCCAGTACTTC. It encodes CASGKTSGSVGETQYF.